The next 3 T cell receptor beta chains were all read from a single sample in a study of CD8+CD57+ T cells in acquired aplastic anemia. TCR beta VDJ combinations and CDR3 sequences were profiled from genomic DNA. TCRdb reanalysed the reads using MiXCR and keeps one entry per CDR3 protein. The profile shows approximately 220,000 distinct CDR3 sequences, 40% to 50% of them singletons. Patients included in sequencing had previously demonstrated CD8+CD57+ cell expansion by flow cytometry. Source material: sorted CD4+, CD8+, or CD8+CD57+ T cells (not recorded which) from PBMCs. The receptors shown here come from a human donor with aplastic anemia.

The sample holds many counts of this clonotype. The rearrangement joins TRBV9 to TRBJ2-1, with D unresolved. Per germline, CDR1 SGDLS and CDR2 YYNGEE. Trimming left V 5 bases short and J 3 bases short, with 12 bases between. The CDR3 loop spans 14 amino acids. The CDR3 sequence: CASSDGTFYNEQFF. The CDR3, as DNA: TGTGCCAGCAGTGACGGCACCTTCTACAATGAGCAGTTCTTC.

This clonotype was seen only a few times. The chain has TRBV5-1 and TRBJ1-2; D possibly corresponds to TRBD1 (5 bases). Trimming stripped 4 bases from V and 4 bases from J, with 20 bases between. Germline CDR1 is SGHRS and CDR2 is YFSETQ. The CDR3 is 16 residues long. The CDR3 DNA reads as TGCGCCAGCAGCCAAGGTCTACCCTTAGGGGCCTATGGCTACACCTTC. Translating it yields CASSQGLPLGAYGYTF.

The V gene is TRBV7-2, the J gene TRBJ1-1; D is uncertain. Germline CDR1 SGHTA, CDR2 FQGNSA. Deletions cut 3 bases from V and 6 bases from J, with 8 bases between. This CDR3 region has 12 residues. The DNA of the CDR3 is TGTGCCAGCAGCTTTACTTTGGCTGAAGCTTTCTTT. Amino acids: CASSFTLAEAFF.